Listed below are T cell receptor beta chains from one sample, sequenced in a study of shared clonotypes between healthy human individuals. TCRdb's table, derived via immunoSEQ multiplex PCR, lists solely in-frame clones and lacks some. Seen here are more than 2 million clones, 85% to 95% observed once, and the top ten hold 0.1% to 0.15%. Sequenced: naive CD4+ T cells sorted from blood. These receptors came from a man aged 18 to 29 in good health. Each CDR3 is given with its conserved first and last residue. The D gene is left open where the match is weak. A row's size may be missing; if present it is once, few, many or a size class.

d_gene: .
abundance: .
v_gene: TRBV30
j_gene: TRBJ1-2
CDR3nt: TGTGCCTGGAGAACAGGGTATGGTGGCTACACCTTC
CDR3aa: CAWRTGYGGYTF

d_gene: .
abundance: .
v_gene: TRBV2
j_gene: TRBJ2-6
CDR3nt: TGTGCCAGCAGAACGGGACCGTTCTCTGGGGCCAACGTCCTGACTTTC
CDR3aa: CASRTGPFSGANVLTF

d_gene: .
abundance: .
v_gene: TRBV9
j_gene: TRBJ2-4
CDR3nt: TGTGCCAGCAGCGTAGGAGTTGAAAACATTCAGTACTTC
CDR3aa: CASSVGVENIQYF

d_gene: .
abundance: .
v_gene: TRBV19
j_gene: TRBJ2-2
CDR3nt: TGTGCCAGTAGTATTCTCGCCGACAAAATAGTGACCGGGGAGCTGTTTTTT
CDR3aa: CASSILADKIVTGELFF

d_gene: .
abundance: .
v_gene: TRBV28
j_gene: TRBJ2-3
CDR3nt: TGTGCCAGCAGGGGTTCGGGGGCCCCCACAGATACGCAGTATTTT
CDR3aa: CASRGSGAPTDTQYF

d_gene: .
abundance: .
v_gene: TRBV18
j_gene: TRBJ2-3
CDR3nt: TGTGCCAGCTCACTCTTCGATGATACGCAGTATTTT
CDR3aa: CASSLFDDTQYF

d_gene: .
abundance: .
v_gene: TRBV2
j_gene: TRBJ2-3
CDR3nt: TGTGCCAGCAGTGCTGCTGGGGATACGCAGTATTTT
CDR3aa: CASSAAGDTQYF

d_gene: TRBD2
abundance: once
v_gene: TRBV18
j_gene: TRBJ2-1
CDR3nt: TGTGCCAGCTCACCCCTGACTAGCGGGAGTACCAATGAGCAGTTCTTC
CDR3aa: CASSPLTSGSTNEQFF

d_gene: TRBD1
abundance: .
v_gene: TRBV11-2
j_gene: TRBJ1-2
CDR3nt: TGTGCCAGCAGCTTAGCAGACAGGGCCTATGGCTACACCTTC
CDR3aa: CASSLADRAYGYTF

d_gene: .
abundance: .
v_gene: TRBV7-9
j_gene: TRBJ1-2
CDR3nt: TGTGCCAGCAGCTTAGGGGCCGATGGCTACACCTTC
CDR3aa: CASSLGADGYTF

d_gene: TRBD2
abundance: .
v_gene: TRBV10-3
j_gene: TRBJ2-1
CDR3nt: TGTGCCATCAGCGGACTAGCGGGCAACTACAATGAGCAGTTCTTC
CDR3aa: CAISGLAGNYNEQFF

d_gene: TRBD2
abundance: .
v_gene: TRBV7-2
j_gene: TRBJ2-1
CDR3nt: TGTGCCAGCAGCACGATACTAGCGGAGGAGTTCTTC
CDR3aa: CASSTILAEEFF

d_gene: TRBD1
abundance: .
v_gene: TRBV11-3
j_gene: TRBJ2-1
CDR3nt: TGTGCCAGCAGCTTAGTGGGGACAGGAAGTGGGAATGAGCAGTTCTTC
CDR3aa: CASSLVGTGSGNEQFF

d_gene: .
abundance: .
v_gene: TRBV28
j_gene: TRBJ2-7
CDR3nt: TGTGCCAGCAGTTTATCGGCAGGACGTTCCTACGAGCAGTACTTC
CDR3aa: CASSLSAGRSYEQYF

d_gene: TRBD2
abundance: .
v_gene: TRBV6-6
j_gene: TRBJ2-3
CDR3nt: TGTGCCAGCAGTTTAGGAGCGGGAGGCCCAGATACGCAGTATTTT
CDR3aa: CASSLGAGGPDTQYF

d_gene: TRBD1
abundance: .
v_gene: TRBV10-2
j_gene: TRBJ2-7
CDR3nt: TGCGCCAGCAGTGGGCACACAGGGGGTAACGAGCAGTACTTC
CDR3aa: CASSGHTGGNEQYF

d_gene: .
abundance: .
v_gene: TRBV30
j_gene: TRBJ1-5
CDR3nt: TGTGCCTGGAGTTCCCAGGGCGGGCAGCCCCAGCATTTT
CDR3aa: CAWSSQGGQPQHF

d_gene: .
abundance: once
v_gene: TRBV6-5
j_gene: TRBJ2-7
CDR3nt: TGTGCCAGCAGCCTGACACGTTACTACGAGCAGTACTTC
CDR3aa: CASSLTRYYEQYF

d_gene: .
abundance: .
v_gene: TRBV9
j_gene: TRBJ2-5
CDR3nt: TGTGCCAGCAGCGCGCTGACTACTGGGGAGACCCAGTACTTC
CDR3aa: CASSALTTGETQYF

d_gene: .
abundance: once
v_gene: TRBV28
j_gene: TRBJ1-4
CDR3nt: TGTGCCAGCAGTTTGGAACAGAATGAAAAACTGTTTTTT
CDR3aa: CASSLEQNEKLFF

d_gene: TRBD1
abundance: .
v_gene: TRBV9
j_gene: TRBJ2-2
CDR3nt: TGTGCCAGCAGCCCCTGGACAGGGGGAGCGTCCGGGGAGCTGTTTTTT
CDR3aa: CASSPWTGGASGELFF

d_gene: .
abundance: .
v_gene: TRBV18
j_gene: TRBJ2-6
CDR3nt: TGTGCCAGCTCACCAATTGAGGTGACAGCTTTCTCTGGGGCCAACGTCCTGACTTTC
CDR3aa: CASSPIEVTAFSGANVLTF

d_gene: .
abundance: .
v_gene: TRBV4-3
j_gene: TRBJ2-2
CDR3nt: TGCGCCAGCAGCCAAGACAGGCTCGGGGAGCTGTTTTTT
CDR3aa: CASSQDRLGELFF

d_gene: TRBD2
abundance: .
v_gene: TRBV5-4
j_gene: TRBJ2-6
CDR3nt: TGTGCCAGCAGCTTGGGGGCGGGAGCCCTTTCTGGGGCCAACGTCCTGACTTTC
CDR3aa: CASSLGAGALSGANVLTF

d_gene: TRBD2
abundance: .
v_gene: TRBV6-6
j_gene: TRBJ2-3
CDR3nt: TGTGCCATAAGGGGACTACTCTCCACCGCTGATACGCAGTATTTT
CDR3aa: CAIRGLLSTADTQYF

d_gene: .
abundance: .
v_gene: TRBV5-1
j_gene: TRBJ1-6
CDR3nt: TGCGCCAGCAGCTTGAGTAGCGCTAATAATTCACCCCTCCACTTT
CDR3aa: CASSLSSANNSPLHF

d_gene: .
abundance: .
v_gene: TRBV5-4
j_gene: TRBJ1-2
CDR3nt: TGTGCCAGCAGCGTAGACCCAAACTATGGCTACACCTTC
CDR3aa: CASSVDPNYGYTF

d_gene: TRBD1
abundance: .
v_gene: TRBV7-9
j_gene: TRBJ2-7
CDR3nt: TGTGCCAGCAGCTTAGGGACAGGGGCCTACGAGCAGTACTTC
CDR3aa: CASSLGTGAYEQYF

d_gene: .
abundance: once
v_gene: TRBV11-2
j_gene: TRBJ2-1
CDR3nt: TGTGCCAGCAGCTTAGGGCTAGAGCAGTTCTTC
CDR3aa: CASSLGLEQFF

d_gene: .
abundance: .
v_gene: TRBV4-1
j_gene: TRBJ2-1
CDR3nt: TGCGCCAGCAGCCCGTACAGGGTACGTGCTGAGCAGTTCTTC
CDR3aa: CASSPYRVRAEQFF

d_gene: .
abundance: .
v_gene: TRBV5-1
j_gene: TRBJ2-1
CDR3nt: TGCGCCAGCAGCTTATTTCCAGGGGGAGGGAATGAGCAGTTCTTC
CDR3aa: CASSLFPGGGNEQFF

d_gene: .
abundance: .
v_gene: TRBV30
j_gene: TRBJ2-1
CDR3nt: TGTGCCTGGAGTGATAAGGGGAATGAGCAGTTCTTC
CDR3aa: CAWSDKGNEQFF

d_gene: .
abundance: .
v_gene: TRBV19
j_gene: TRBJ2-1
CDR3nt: TGTGCCAGTAGTATAGTTCCAGACAATGAGCAGTTCTTC
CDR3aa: CASSIVPDNEQFF

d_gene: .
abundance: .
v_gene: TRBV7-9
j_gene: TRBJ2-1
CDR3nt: TGTGCCAGCAGCTCCCTCGGCAGGGAATACAATGAGCAGTTCTTC
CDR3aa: CASSSLGREYNEQFF

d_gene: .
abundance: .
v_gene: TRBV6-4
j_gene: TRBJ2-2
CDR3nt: TGTGCCAGCAGTGTGAGGGGGAACACCGGGGAGCTGTTTTTT
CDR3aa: CASSVRGNTGELFF

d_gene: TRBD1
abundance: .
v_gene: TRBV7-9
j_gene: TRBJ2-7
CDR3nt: TGTGCCAGCAGCCCAAGGACAGGGGGCTACGAGCAGTACTTC
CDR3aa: CASSPRTGGYEQYF

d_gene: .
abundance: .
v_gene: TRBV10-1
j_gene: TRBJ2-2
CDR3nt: TGCGCCAGCAGTGACGGAGTCCTCGGGGAGCTGTTTTTT
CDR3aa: CASSDGVLGELFF

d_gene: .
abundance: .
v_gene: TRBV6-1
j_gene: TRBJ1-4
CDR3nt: TGTGCCAGCAGATTCCGTGAAAAACTGTTTTTT
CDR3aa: CASRFREKLFF

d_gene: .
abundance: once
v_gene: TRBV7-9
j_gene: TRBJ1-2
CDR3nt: TGTGCCAGCAGCTTAGCGGGGAACGGCAGATATGGCTACACCTTC
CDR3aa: CASSLAGNGRYGYTF

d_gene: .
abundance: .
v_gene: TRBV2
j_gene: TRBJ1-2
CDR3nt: TGTGCCGGCACAGGGTTCGGCTATGGCTACACCTTC
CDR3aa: CAGTGFGYGYTF

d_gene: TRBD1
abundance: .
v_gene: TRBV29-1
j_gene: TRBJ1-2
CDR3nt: TGCAGCGTTGAAGGCCAGACGACAGGGGGAGCTGGCTACACCTTC
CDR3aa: CSVEGQTTGGAGYTF

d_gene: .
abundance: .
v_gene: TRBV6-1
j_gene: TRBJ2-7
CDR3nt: TGTGCCAGCATAGGCCTCGGCAGGGGCACCTACGAGCAGTACTTC
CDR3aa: CASIGLGRGTYEQYF

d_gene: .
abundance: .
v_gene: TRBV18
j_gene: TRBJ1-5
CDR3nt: TGTGCCAGTCAAAGCAGGGCCATTAGCAATCAGCCCCAGCATTTT
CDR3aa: CASQSRAISNQPQHF

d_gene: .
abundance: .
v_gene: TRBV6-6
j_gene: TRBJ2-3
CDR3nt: TGTGCCAGCAGTTCTACTAGGGCTTATAGCACAGATACGCAGTATTTT
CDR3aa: CASSSTRAYSTDTQYF

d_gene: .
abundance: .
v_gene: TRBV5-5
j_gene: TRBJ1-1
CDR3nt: TGTGCCAGCAGCTTGGTGCTCGCCAAGGGGACTGAAGCTTTCTTT
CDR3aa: CASSLVLAKGTEAFF

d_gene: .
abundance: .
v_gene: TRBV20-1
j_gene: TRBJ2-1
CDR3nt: TGCAGTGCATCCCCTATTAGGGAGCAGTTCTTC
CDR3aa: CSASPIREQFF

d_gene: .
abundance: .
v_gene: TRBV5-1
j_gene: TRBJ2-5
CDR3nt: TGCGCCAGCAGCTTGGGGAAAACAGATTCGAGGCAAGAGACCCAGTACTTC
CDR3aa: CASSLGKTDSRQETQYF

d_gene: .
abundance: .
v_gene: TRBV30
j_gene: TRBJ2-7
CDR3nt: TGTGCCTGGAGTGTAGCGGACGGGGCCGAGCAGTACTTC
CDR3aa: CAWSVADGAEQYF

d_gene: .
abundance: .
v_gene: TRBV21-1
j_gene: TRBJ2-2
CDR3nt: TGTGCCAGCAGCAAAGTGCTAGCGGGAGTTCTCCCCGGGGAGCTGTTTTTT
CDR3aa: CASSKVLAGVLPGELFF

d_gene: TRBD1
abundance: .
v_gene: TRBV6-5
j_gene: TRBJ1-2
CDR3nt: TGTGCCAGCAGTTACTCAGGACAGGGGGCGCAGGGCTACACCTTC
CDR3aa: CASSYSGQGAQGYTF

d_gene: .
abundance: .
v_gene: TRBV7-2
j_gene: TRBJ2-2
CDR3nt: TGTGCCAGCAGCCCTCGCCTAAGGGACGGAACCGGGGAGCTGTTTTTT
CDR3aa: CASSPRLRDGTGELFF

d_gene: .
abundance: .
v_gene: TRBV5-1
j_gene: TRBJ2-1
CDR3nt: TGCGCCAGCAGCTTGGGGCAGGAGTCCTACAATGAGCAGTTCTTC
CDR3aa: CASSLGQESYNEQFF

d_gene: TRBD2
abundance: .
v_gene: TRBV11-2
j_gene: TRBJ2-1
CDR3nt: TGTGCCAGCAGCTTAGGACTAGCGGGTTATAATGAGCAGTTCTTC
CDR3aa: CASSLGLAGYNEQFF

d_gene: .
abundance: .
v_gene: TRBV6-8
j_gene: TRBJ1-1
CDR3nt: TGTGCCAGCAGACCAGACAGGATGAACACTGAAGCTTTCTTT
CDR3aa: CASRPDRMNTEAFF

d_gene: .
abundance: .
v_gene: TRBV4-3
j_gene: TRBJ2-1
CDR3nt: TGCGCCAGCAGCCAAGATTTGAATGGGCGGCGGAGCTCCTACAATGAGCAGTTCTTC
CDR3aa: CASSQDLNGRRSSYNEQFF

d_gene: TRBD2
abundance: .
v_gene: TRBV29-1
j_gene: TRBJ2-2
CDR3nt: TGCAGCGTTCGACTAGCCCGGAACACCGGGGAGCTGTTTTTT
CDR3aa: CSVRLARNTGELFF

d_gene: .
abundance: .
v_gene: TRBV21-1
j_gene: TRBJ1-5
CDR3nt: TGTGCCGACCAGGGTCCCAATCAGCCCCAGCATTTT
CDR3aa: CADQGPNQPQHF

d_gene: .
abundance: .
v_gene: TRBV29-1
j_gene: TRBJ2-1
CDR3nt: TGCAGCGCTGGGGGGGACAGGATCTACAATGAGCAGTTCTTC
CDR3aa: CSAGGDRIYNEQFF

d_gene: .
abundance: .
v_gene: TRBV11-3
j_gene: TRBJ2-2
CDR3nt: TGTGCCAGCAGCTTAGCAGGGGTAAACACCGGGGAGCTGTTTTTT
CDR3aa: CASSLAGVNTGELFF